This TCR beta chain came from a study of T cell responses to AZD1222 COVID-19 vaccine. Looked up from germline, CDR1 is SGHAT and CDR2 is FQNNGV. V shed 5 bases and J 8 bases; nucleotides not matched to a gene: 6. The CDR3 runs 14 residues. Notes on this clone: What it binds is not known.

Findings of the study overall: Of spike-specific TCRs, nearly half reportedly target regions left unmutated in variants.

TCRdb's copy holds only in-frame clones and misses some; the assay was immunoSEQ multiplex PCR. This repertoire shows about 150,000 clones, over 85% found once; its top ten account for around 18%. This rearrangement joins TRBV11-2 to TRBJ1-4, with 9 bases aligning to TRBD1. This sequence was found in an adult in good health. The sequencing here drew on peripheral blood, taken on day 0 of AZD1222 vaccination. The CDR3 spells CASSGTGFGEKLFF. CDR3 DNA sequence: TGTGCCAGCAGCGGGACAGGGTTTGGAGAAAAACTGTTTTTT. The full variable domain, in which reference TRBV11-2 and TRBJ1-4 provide the parts outside the CDR3, is EAGVAQSPRYKIIEKRQSVAFWCNPISGHATLYWYQQILGQGPKLLIQFQNNGVVDDSQLPKDRFSAERLKGVDSTLKIQPAKLEDSAVYLCASSGTGFGEKLFFGSGTQLSVL.